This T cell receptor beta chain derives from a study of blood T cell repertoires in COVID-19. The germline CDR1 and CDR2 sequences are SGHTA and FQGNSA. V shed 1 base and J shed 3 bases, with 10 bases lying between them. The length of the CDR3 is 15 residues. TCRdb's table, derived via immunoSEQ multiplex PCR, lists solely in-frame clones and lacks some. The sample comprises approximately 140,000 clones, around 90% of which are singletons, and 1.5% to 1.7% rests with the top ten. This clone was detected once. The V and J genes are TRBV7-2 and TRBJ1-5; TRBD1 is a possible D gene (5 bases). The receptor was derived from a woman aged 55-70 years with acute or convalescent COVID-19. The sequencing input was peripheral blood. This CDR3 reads CASSLDGTTNQPQHF. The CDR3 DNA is TGTGCCAGCAGCTTAGACGGGACTACCAATCAGCCCCAGCATTTT.